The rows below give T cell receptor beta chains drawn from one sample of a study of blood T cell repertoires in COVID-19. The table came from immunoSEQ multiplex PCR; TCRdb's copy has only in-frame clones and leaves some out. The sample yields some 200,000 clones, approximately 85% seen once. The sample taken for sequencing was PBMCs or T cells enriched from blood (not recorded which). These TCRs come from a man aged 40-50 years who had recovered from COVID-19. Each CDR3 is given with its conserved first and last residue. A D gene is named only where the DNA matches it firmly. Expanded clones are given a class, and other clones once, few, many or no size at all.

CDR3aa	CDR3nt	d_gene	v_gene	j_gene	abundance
CASSFSSGSMRSTDTQYF	TGTGCCAGCAGCTTCAGTAGCGGGAGTATGAGGAGCACAGATACGCAGTATTTT	TRBD2	TRBV7-9	TRBJ2-3	NA
CASSPGGRGATNEKLFF	TGCGCCAGCAGCCCCGGCGGGAGAGGGGCAACTAATGAAAAACTGTTTTTT	NA	TRBV4-3	TRBJ1-4	NA
CATSRGREGRYNEQFF	TGTGCCACCAGCAGAGGTCGGGAGGGCCGGTACAATGAGCAGTTCTTC	TRBD2	TRBV15	TRBJ2-1	NA
CASSFGLAGSTDTQYF	TGTGCCAGCAGTTTCGGACTAGCGGGAAGCACAGATACGCAGTATTTT	TRBD2	TRBV6-5	TRBJ2-3	NA
CASSLGPRRGNEQFF	TGTGCCAGCAGCTTAGGGCCCCGGAGAGGAAATGAGCAGTTCTTC	NA	TRBV7-2	TRBJ2-1	once
CASSTGQPADTQYF	TGTGCCAGCAGCACAGGACAGCCCGCAGATACGCAGTATTTT	NA	TRBV21-1	TRBJ2-3	NA
CASSQQPGGASNEKLFF	TGTGCCAGCAGCCAACAGCCCGGGGGGGCCTCGAATGAAAAACTGTTTTTT	NA	TRBV3-1/TRBV3-2	TRBJ1-4	NA
CASSLDFGSGNTEAFF	TGTGCCAGCAGCTTGGACTTTGGGTCGGGAAACACTGAAGCTTTCTTT	NA	TRBV5-6	TRBJ1-1	NA
CAQGSGANVLTF	TGTGCCCAGGGCTCTGGGGCCAACGTCCTGACTTTC	NA	TRBV30	TRBJ2-6	NA
CASSDAAGDPSYEQYF	TGTGCCAGCAGCGATGCAGCGGGAGATCCCTCCTACGAGCAGTACTTC	TRBD2	TRBV9	TRBJ2-7	NA
CASSQDRLLAGGLNEQFF	TGCGCCAGCAGCCAAGATCGTTTGCTAGCGGGAGGGTTAAATGAGCAGTTCTTC	TRBD2	TRBV4-1	TRBJ2-1	NA
CATSDSRQGGTEAFF	TGTGCCACCAGTGATTCCCGACAGGGAGGCACTGAAGCTTTCTTT	TRBD1	TRBV24-1	TRBJ1-1	NA
CASGDRGGGYTF	TGTGCCAGCGGGGACAGGGGAGGCGGCTACACCTTC	TRBD1	TRBV7-3	TRBJ1-2	NA
CASSSSTGVLRAFF	TGTGCCAGCAGTTCCTCGACAGGGGTTTTGAGAGCTTTCTTT	TRBD1	TRBV6-5	TRBJ1-1	NA
CAWSTSYGYTF	TGTGCCTGGAGTACTAGCTATGGCTACACCTTC	NA	TRBV30	TRBJ1-2	NA
CASSQDSGTVDTGELFF	TGCGCCAGCAGCCAAGATAGTGGGACTGTCGACACCGGGGAGCTGTTTTTT	NA	TRBV4-3	TRBJ2-2	few
CASSRGEGTNTGELFF	TGCGCCAGCAGTCGAGGGGAGGGGACGAACACCGGGGAGCTGTTTTTT	TRBD2	TRBV23-1	TRBJ2-2	NA
CASSIQRGPWDEQFF	TGTGCCAGTAGTATCCAGCGGGGGCCCTGGGATGAGCAGTTCTTC	TRBD2	TRBV19	TRBJ2-1	NA
CASSSGRTGLADTQYF	TGCGCCAGCAGTTCGGGTCGGACAGGGTTAGCAGATACGCAGTATTTT	TRBD1	TRBV10-1	TRBJ2-3	NA
CAWSVAGVGYTF	TGTGCCTGGAGTGTAGCAGGGGTTGGCTACACCTTC	NA	TRBV30	TRBJ1-2	NA
CASSAGVSGNTIYF	TGTGCCAGCAGCGCAGGGGTCTCTGGAAACACCATATATTTT	NA	TRBV5-5	TRBJ1-3	NA
CASSYSGGTGANVLTF	TGTGCCAGCAGTTACTCGGGGGGGACCGGGGCCAACGTCCTGACTTTC	TRBD2	TRBV6-2/TRBV6-3	TRBJ2-6	NA
CASSQTTAKETQYF	TGTGCCAGCAGCCAAACGACAGCCAAAGAGACCCAGTACTTC	NA	TRBV3-1/TRBV3-2	TRBJ2-5	NA
CASVDYGQSSEAFF	TGTGCCAGTGTGGACTATGGGCAGAGTTCTGAAGCTTTCTTT	NA	TRBV19	TRBJ1-1	many
CASSRIPGQGIETQYF	TGCGCCAGCTCCCGAATCCCGGGACAGGGTATCGAGACCCAGTACTTC	TRBD1	TRBV4-1	TRBJ2-5	NA
CASSLVAGYEQFF	TGTGCCAGCAGCTTGGTAGCGGGATATGAGCAGTTCTTC	TRBD2	TRBV7-8	TRBJ2-1	NA
CASYKSGQGGRETQYF	TGTGCCAGCTATAAATCCGGACAGGGGGGACGAGAGACCCAGTACTTC	TRBD1	TRBV27	TRBJ2-5	NA
CASSIEQGEAFF	TGTGCCAGTAGTATAGAACAGGGAGAAGCTTTCTTT	NA	TRBV19	TRBJ1-1	NA
CASRPGTGGQRSYNEQFF	TGTGCCAGCAGGCCAGGGACAGGGGGCCAACGCTCCTACAATGAGCAGTTCTTC	TRBD1	TRBV11-2	TRBJ2-1	NA
CAWLRDRVADTEAFF	TGTGCCTGGCTCCGGGACAGGGTCGCCGACACTGAAGCTTTCTTT	TRBD1	TRBV30	TRBJ1-1	NA
CAISDVTGGRQETQYF	TGTGCCATCAGTGACGTGACAGGGGGCCGGCAAGAGACCCAGTACTTC	TRBD1	TRBV10-3	TRBJ2-5	NA
CASRSGLYNEQFF	TGTGCCAGCAGGAGCGGATTGTACAATGAGCAGTTCTTC	NA	TRBV6-5	TRBJ2-1	once
CASSLGVGRADQPQHF	TGTGCCAGCAGCTTAGGTGTGGGGAGGGCGGATCAGCCCCAGCATTTT	NA	TRBV7-2	TRBJ1-5	NA
CASSPRETGDEAFF	TGTGCCAGCAGCCCCCGGGAAACAGGGGATGAAGCTTTCTTT	TRBD1	TRBV6-2/TRBV6-3	TRBJ1-1	NA
CSVEGQLNTEAFF	TGCAGCGTTGAAGGACAGTTGAACACTGAAGCTTTCTTT	NA	TRBV29-1	TRBJ1-1	NA
CASSILTGGANVLTF	TGTGCCAGTAGTATCCTGACAGGGGGGGCCAACGTCCTGACTTTC	TRBD1	TRBV19	TRBJ2-6	NA
CASSIAAGETDTQYF	TGTGCCAGTAGTATTGCGGCGGGAGAAACAGATACGCAGTATTTT	TRBD2	TRBV19	TRBJ2-3	once
CASSLTYNPSGRSGELFF	TGTGCCAGCAGCTTAACGTATAACCCTAGCGGGAGATCCGGGGAGCTGTTTTTT	TRBD2	TRBV7-3	TRBJ2-2	few
CASSQGQWGETQYF	TGTGCCAGCAGTCAGGGACAGTGGGGAGAGACCCAGTACTTC	TRBD1	TRBV7-2	TRBJ2-5	NA
CASSFLSGAYEQYF	TGTGCCAGCAGCTTTCTCAGCGGAGCCTACGAGCAGTACTTC	NA	TRBV7-9	TRBJ2-7	NA